This T cell receptor beta chain was obtained from a study of CD8 T cells in ankylosing spondylitis. Library preparation for TCR beta used quantitative 5'-RACE with molecular barcodes. Each CDR3 protein gets one entry after TCRdb re-called the 5' RACE reads with MiXCR. The sample records roughly 90,000 distinct CDR3 sequences, about 9% being singletons. The CDR3 runs to 20 residues. Germline CDR1 reads DFQATT; CDR2 reads SNEGSKA (reference sequence). The trim removed 3 bases at V and 5 bases at J, leaving 19 bases unmatched. The study, taken as a whole, reports: Seemingly characteristic of ankylosing spondylitis blood was a TCR beta motif consisting of 7 or 8 highly homologous variants.

With regard to this clonotype: Its antigen is as yet unknown.

The gene calls are TRBV20-1 and TRBJ2-2; 12 bases match TRBD2. Sequencing input: blood, either unsorted or a sorted T cell fraction (not recorded which). This TCR was recovered from a male donor with ankylosing spondylitis. The CDR3 loop is CSARVPPLAGGPGSTGELFF. The CDR3 nucleotides are TGCAGTGCTAGGGTACCCCCCCTAGCGGGAGGGCCTGGTTCGACCGGGGAGCTGTTTTTT.